The T cell receptor beta chain described here comes from a study of CD8+ T cells in alopecia areata. In each case, RNA was isolated and then reverse transcribed into cDNA as the sequencing template. TCRdb's table, derived via immunoSEQ multiplex PCR, lists solely in-frame clones and lacks some. The sample holds roughly 250,000 clones; around two thirds are singletons and the top ten take 1% to 1.5%. This CDR3 is built from 12 residues. Germline assignment: CDR1 GTSNPN and CDR2 SVGIG (reference sequence). The V and J ends lost 4 bases and 3 bases respectively, with 10 bases between them. This specimen consisted of CD4+ T cells sorted from blood, obtained at week 0. The chain combines TRBV30 with TRBJ2-7; either TRBD1 or TRBD2 may supply D (5 bases each). The source of this sequence is a human donor with alopecia areata. CDR3 coding DNA: TGTGCCTGGACGGGTGGGGGCTACGAGCAGTACTTC. This codes for CAWTGGGYEQYF.